The sequence of this T cell receptor beta chain was determined in a study of T-cell reconstitution after alpha-beta-depleted transplantation in children (dated by TCRdb to the mid-2010s). Regarding the complete study: Using TCR repertoire profiling, the study quantitatively followed how T-cell immune reconstitution unfolded in children after TCRalphabeta/CD19-depleted allogeneic hematopoietic cell transplantation.

Library creation used PCR. TCRdb names Illumina HiSeq 2500 as the instrument used. To normalize quantification of the TCRbeta repertoire, the TCR libraries were built with molecular barcoding that relied on unique molecular identifiers. Clones were called with MiXCR by TCRdb after fastp trimmed the public reads at Q25, and only in-frame beta chains were retained. Every CDR3 protein is listed once, alongside the most common genes and DNA of its rows. The sample table holds about 580,000 distinct CDR3 sequences, of which 20% to 30% were seen once. About a third of the sample is in the top ten clones. Study-wide findings and limitations: Hyperexpanded clone frequencies declined over subsequent months; after one year, T-cell counts and TCRbeta diversity were mostly attributed to newly produced T cells. About two months after transplant, the apparently early recovery of alphabetaT-cell counts reportedly depended on just several hundred clones that had expanded rapidly and came from non-depleted graft cells. In some patients, high TCRbeta diversity at day 60 was attributed to recipient T cells and intrathymic progenitors that had survived conditioning.

The treatment or condition tag for this specimen amounts to: allogeneic hematopoietic cell transplantation with graft depleted of TCRalphabeta T cells and CD19 B cells. TCRalphabeta/CD19-depleted allogeneic hematopoietic cell grafts were given to the transplant recipients, all of whom were children. A word on this clonotype: Its antigen is still unknown. No quality values exist for individual bases; no much larger clone is one base distant.

The origin of this receptor is a boy in the first two years of life with Wiskott-Aldrich syndrome, due to receive a stem cell transplant. The starting material was PBMCs, obtained before TCRalphabeta/CD19-depleted stem cell transplant.

For the CDR3, the sequence is CSVEDSGRIEDTQYF. The sequenced DNA: TGCAGCGTTGAAGACAGCGGGAGGATAGAAGATACGCAGTATTTT. Here the chain combines TRBV29-1 and TRBJ2-3; a stretch of 9 junction bases matches TRBD2. Its CDR3 holds 15 amino acids, cysteine through phenylalanine. Left in the record is the CDR3 DNA by itself, 45 bases read in frame from the first base. V is trimmed back by 0 bases and J by 5 bases, and the junction contains 6 bases that no gene match accounts for. CDR1 is given as SQVTM and CDR2 as ANQGSEA, both from the germline V gene.